This T cell receptor beta chain was recorded in a study of blood T cell repertoires in COVID-19. Study background: The United States, Italy and Spain supplied acute and convalescent COVID-19 samples. The cDNA or gDNA used as material had been derived from T cells, B-cell-depleted T cells, or PBMCs.

This CDR3 has 15 amino acids. Trimming stripped 3 bases from V and 1 base from J, with 12 bases between. The germline gives CDR1 SGHNT, CDR2 YENEEA. As processed by the authors: Amplification of reference gene primers provided the estimated nucleated cell counts. The data were produced by immunoSEQ multiplex PCR, yet TCRdb's version contains in-frame clones alone and is incomplete. D and trimming were read from the DNA, whereas the V and J calls and clone size are those reported in that table. The sample holds about 180,000 clones, 80% to 90% seen once. The chain recombines TRBV11-3 with TRBJ2-5; D gene uncertain. This sequence was found in a man in his 60s with acute or convalescent COVID-19. Sequenced sample: peripheral blood. The CDR3 region has the DNA TGTGCCAGCAGCTTGGGCTTGACCGCCCAAGAGACCCAGTACTTC. Residues: CASSLGLTAQETQYF.